This is a list of T cell receptor beta chains from one sample in a study of shared clonotypes between healthy human individuals. Using immunoSEQ multiplex PCR, the repertoire was profiled, and TCRdb retains in-frame clones only, with some absent. The sample includes almost 700,000 clones, about 91% of them seen just once. What was sequenced was naive CD8+ T cells sorted from blood. All receptors derive from a young man in good health. CDR3s leave out the opening cysteine and the closing phenylalanine or tryptophan. Clone size is stated in some rows and not others, as once, few, many or a class when expanded.

NA	TRBV5-6	ASSFRGFNSNQPQH
NA	TRBV9	ASSAGTVNTIY
NA	TRBV7-9	ASSLKGLIDGAF
NA	TRBV6-5	ASSYQGTGINYGYT
NA	TRBV5-6	ASSLGGSSYEQY
NA	TRBV7-8	ASSPRLAGGPSDYEQY
NA	TRBV29-1	SVEEPSYNEQF
NA	TRBV11-2	ASRQVSGRGETQY
NA	TRBV4-1	ASSQEGQEPTYEQY
NA	TRBV4-1	ASSQGPFYEAF
NA	TRBV6-5	ASSYAQGNQPQH
NA	TRBV7-2	ASSLRPLHDEQY
once	TRBV9	ASSANRDRGSTEAF
NA	TRBV28	ASSSRLAGPIPEQF
once	TRBV4-1	ASSQREYYEQY
NA	TRBV15	AARDGTVNEQF
NA	TRBV6-1	ASSGRVSYEQY
NA	TRBV5-6	ASSLSASGMAEQF
NA	TRBV10-3	AISSTLAPEQY
NA	TRBV27	ASSSSSPSYEQY
NA	TRBV29-1	SVSFSGIHTGELF
NA	TRBV6-1	ASSVTGYNEQF
NA	TRBV18	ASSLYGGSSYEQY
NA	TRBV27	ASHQEGGSYNEQF
NA	TRBV11-3	ASSSYVTETQY
once	TRBV11-2	ASSIGLGAYEQY
once	TRBV28	ASSSPFERESYNEQF
NA	TRBV5-4	ASSLGGTGYNEQF
NA	TRBV7-9	ASSLLAGTVIDEQF
NA	TRBV27	ASSFSTQSNEQF
NA	TRBV10-1	ASSEEPNGGTEAF
NA	TRBV28	ASSSSLDEQY
NA	TRBV5-1	ASSLEASGRYNEQF
NA	TRBV4-1	ASSQPGLAGRGPYNEQF
NA	TRBV7-6	ASSNRGRRDFNEQF
NA	TRBV5-8	ASSKVGTGAGELF
once	TRBV19	ASSKVGSYNEQF
NA	TRBV7-2	ASSLLAPGGKTEAF
NA	TRBV28	ATSGVNYEQY
NA	TRBV6-1	ASSEHTDRGSGYEQY
NA	TRBV5-5	ASSWVPGQGYEQY
NA	TRBV6-4	ASENGIGQTNTGELF
NA	TRBV11-2	ASSTPRTAEKLF
NA	TRBV28	ASSLFGGRDYEQY
NA	TRBV11-2	ASSFVGGRNNEQF